This paragraph reports one T cell receptor (beta chain). Antigen specificity is unknown. This CDR3 spans 16 amino acids. Trimming took 6 bases from V and 0 from J; bases not matched to a gene: 9. Looked up from germline, CDR1 is SGHNT and CDR2 is YYREEE (reference sequence). Profiled with immunoSEQ multiplex PCR; TCRdb holds only in-frame clones, not every one. The sample lists around 150,000 clones; 86% were seen once. These data belong to a study of cytomegalovirus exposure and HLA in healthy donors. Study-wide results and caveats: TCR clusters originating in the first cohort tended to co-occur in the 120 validation repertoires, according to a later analysis. Among TCR sequences, most were rare, though some public TCRs appeared in many donors.

The source of this sequence is a woman in her thirties in good health and CMV-seronegative. Sequencing input: PBMCs. The gene calls are TRBV5-4 and TRBJ2-3; TRBD2 aligns across 8 bases. DNA for the CDR3: TGTGCCAGCAACCTTTTTCTAGCGGGTAGCACAGATACGCAGTATTTT. Protein sequence: CASNLFLAGSTDTQYF.